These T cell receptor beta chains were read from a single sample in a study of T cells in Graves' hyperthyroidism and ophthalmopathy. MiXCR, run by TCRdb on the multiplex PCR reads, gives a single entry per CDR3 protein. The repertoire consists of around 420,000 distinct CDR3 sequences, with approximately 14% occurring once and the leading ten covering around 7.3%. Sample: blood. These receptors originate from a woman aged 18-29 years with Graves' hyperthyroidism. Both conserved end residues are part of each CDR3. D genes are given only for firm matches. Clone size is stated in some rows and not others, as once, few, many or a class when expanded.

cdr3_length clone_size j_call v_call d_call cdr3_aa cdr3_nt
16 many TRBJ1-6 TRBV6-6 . CASSWDLSSYNSPLHF TGTGCCAGCAGTTGGGACCTGAGCTCCTATAATTCACCCCTCCACTTT
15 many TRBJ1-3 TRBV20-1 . CRSRRCLRSGNTIYF TGCAGGTCCCGCAGGTGTTTACGCTCTGGAAACACCATATATTTT
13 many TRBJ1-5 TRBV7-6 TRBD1 CASSSQGSQPQHF TGTGCCAGCAGCTCACAGGGGTCTCAGCCCCAGCATTTT
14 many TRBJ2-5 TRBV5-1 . CASSLEGGVETQYF TGCGCCAGCAGCTTGGAGGGGGGAGTCGAGACCCAGTACTTC
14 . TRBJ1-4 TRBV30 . CAWSILATNEKLFF TGTGCCTGGAGTATACTTGCAACTAATGAAAAACTGTTTTTT
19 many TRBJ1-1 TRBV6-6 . CASSYSIFGGRGMNTEAFF TGTGCCAGCAGTTACTCTATCTTCGGGGGGCGCGGGATGAACACTGAAGCTTTCTTT
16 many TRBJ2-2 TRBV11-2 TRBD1 CASSVPGQGAGGELFF TGTGCCAGCAGCGTTCCGGGACAGGGGGCCGGCGGGGAGCTGTTTTTT
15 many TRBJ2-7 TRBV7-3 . CASSLSRVESYEQYF TGTGCCAGCAGCTTAAGCAGGGTTGAGTCCTACGAGCAGTACTTC
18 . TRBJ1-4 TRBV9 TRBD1 CASSVEPLRGRISEKLFF TGTGCCAGCAGCGTAGAACCCCTTAGGGGGCGGATCAGTGAAAAACTGTTTTTT
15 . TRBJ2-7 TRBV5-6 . CASSLLGSGGREQYF TGTGCCAGCAGCTTGTTAGGCAGTGGGGGTCGGGAGCAGTACTTC
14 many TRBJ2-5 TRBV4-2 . CASSQESRPRTQYF TGTGCCAGCAGCCAAGAAAGCCGGCCCAGGACCCAGTACTTC
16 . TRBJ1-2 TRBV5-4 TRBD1 CASSSLTGLFNYGYTF TGTGCCAGCAGCTCTTTGACAGGGCTCTTTAACTATGGCTACACCTTC
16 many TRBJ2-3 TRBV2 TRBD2 CASSGNSGGWGDTQYF TGTGCCAGCAGTGGAAACAGCGGGGGGTGGGGGGATACGCAGTATTTT
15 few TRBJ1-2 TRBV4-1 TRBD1 CASSQAAGTDYGYTF TGCGCCAGCAGCCAAGCTGCCGGGACAGACTATGGCTACACCTTC
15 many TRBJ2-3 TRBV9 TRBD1 CASRSTGGSTDTQYF TGTGCCAGCAGATCCACAGGGGGTAGCACAGATACGCAGTATTTT
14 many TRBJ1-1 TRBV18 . CASSRAGVNTEAFF TGTGCCAGCTCACGGGCGGGGGTGAACACTGAAGCTTTCTTT
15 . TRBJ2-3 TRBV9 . CASSGEGARTDTQYF TGTGCCAGCAGCGGGGAGGGGGCGCGGACAGATACGCAGTATTTT
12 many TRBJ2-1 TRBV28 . CASGLEYNEQFF TGTGCGTCGGGACTCGAGTACAATGAGCAGTTCTTC
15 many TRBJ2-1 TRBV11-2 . CASSFSLGDRYEQFF TGTGCCAGCAGCTTTTCACTAGGGGATCGGTATGAGCAGTTCTTC
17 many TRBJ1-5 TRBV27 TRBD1 CASSLSGGQSRGQPQHF TGTGCCAGCAGTTTATCAGGGGGCCAGTCCAGGGGGCAGCCCCAGCATTTT
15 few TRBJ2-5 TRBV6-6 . CAGSYKESGQETQYF TGTGCCGGCAGTTACAAGGAGAGCGGCCAAGAGACCCAGTACTTC
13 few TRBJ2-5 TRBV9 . CASSVAPRETQYF TGTGCCAGCAGCGTAGCGCCTCGAGAGACCCAGTACTTC
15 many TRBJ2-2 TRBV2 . CASKNPLLNTGELFF TGTGCCAGCAAGAACCCACTACTGAACACCGGGGAGCTGTTTTTT
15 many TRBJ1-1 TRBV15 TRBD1 CATSTSDRGYTEAFF TGTGCCACCAGCACCTCCGACAGGGGATACACTGAAGCTTTCTTT
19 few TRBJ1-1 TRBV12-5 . CASGYPPGHPHERPVEAFF TGTGCTAGTGGCTACCCCCCGGGACACCCCCACGAGAGGCCTGTTGAAGCTTTCTTT
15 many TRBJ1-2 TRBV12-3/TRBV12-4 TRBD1 CASTLGQGYRYGYTF TGTGCCAGCACCCTCGGACAGGGCTACCGCTATGGCTACACCTTC
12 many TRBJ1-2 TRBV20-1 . CSGHGGVYGYTF TGCAGTGGGCATGGGGGCGTGTATGGCTACACCTTC
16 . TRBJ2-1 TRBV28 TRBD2 CASSLERESSYNEQFF TGTGCCAGCAGTCTGGAGCGGGAAAGCTCCTACAATGAGCAGTTCTTC
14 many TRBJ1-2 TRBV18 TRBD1 CATIPGQGFGGYTF TGTGCCACCATTCCGGGACAGGGGTTCGGCGGCTACACCTTC
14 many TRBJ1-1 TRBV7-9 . CASSHSGPGHEAFF TGTGCCAGCAGCCACTCGGGCCCAGGCCATGAAGCTTTCTTT
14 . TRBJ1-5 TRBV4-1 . CASSQERGNQPQHF TGCGCCAGCAGCCAAGAGCGCGGAAATCAGCCCCAGCATTTT
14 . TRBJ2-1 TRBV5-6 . CASSLRRFGNEQFF TGTGCCAGCAGCTTGAGACGTTTTGGGAATGAGCAGTTCTTC
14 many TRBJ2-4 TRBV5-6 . CASSWAGIRDIQYF TGTGCCAGCAGCTGGGCCGGGATTAGGGACATTCAGTACTTC
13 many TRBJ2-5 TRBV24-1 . CATSDRALETQYF TGTGCCACCAGTGACAGGGCCTTGGAGACCCAGTACTTC
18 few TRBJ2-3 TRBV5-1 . CASSLYRMVGTGTDTQYF TGCGCCAGCAGCTTGTATCGGATGGTTGGCACGGGCACAGATACGCAGTATTTT
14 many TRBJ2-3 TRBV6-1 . CASSLTYPTDTQYF TGTGCCAGCAGTCTAACGTACCCCACAGATACGCAGTATTTT
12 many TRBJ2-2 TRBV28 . CASSLGSGELFF TGTGCCAGCAGTTTAGGATCCGGGGAGCTGTTTTTT
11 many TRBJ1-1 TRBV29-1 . CSVRGNTEAFF TGCAGCGTTCGGGGGAACACTGAAGCTTTCTTT
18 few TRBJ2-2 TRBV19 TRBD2 CASSPVRTSGRQAGELFF TGTGCCAGTAGTCCAGTTAGGACTAGCGGGAGACAGGCCGGGGAGCTGTTTTTT
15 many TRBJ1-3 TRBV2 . CASSGGTAKGNTIYF TGTGCCAGCAGTGGCGGGACGGCGAAAGGAAACACCATATATTTT
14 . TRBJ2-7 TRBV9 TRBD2 CASNEAGGEYEQYF TGTGCCAGCAACGAAGCGGGAGGGGAATACGAGCAGTACTTC
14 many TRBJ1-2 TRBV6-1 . CASSSIYGSYGYTF TGTGCCAGCAGTTCTATCTACGGCAGCTATGGCTACACCTTC
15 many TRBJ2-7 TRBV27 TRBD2 CASRTLAGGLYEQYF TGTGCCAGCAGAACACTAGCGGGGGGGCTCTACGAGCAGTACTTC
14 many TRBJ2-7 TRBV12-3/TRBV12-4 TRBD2 CASRPTSGGYEQYF TGTGCCAGCAGGCCTACTAGCGGGGGTTACGAGCAGTACTTC
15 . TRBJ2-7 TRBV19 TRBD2 CASSIVAGENYERYF TGTGCCAGTAGTATAGTGGCGGGAGAAAACTACGAGCGGTACTTC
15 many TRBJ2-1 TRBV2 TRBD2 CASSDRRGAYNEQFF TGTGCCAGCAGTGACCGGCGGGGGGCCTACAATGAGCAGTTCTTC
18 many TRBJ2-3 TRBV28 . CASSNRRLRGGHTDTQYF TGTGCCAGCAGTAACCGTCGTTTGAGGGGTGGGCACACAGATACGCAGTATTTT
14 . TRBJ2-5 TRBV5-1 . CASEQSGGGETQYF TGCGCCAGCGAGCAGTCAGGGGGAGGAGAGACCCAGTACTTC
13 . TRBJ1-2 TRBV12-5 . CARRNGSNYGYTF TGTGCTAGAAGGAACGGGAGTAACTATGGCTACACCTTC
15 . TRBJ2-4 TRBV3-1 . CASSRKGPGENIQYF TGTGCCAGCAGCCGGAAGGGACCGGGAGAAAACATTCAGTACTTC
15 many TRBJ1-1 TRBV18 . CASSPTDVMNTEAFF TGTGCCAGCTCACCGACAGACGTTATGAACACTGAAGCTTTCTTT
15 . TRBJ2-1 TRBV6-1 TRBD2 CASSEDSGSYNEQFF TGTGCCAGCAGTGAAGATAGCGGGAGCTACAATGAGCAGTTCTTC
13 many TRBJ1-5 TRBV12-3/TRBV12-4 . CASTRDTYQPQHF TGTGCCAGCACCCGGGACACCTATCAGCCCCAGCATTTT
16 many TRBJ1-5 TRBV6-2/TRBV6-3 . CASRDRGGGGDQPQHF TGTGCCAGCAGGGACAGAGGTGGAGGAGGGGATCAGCCCCAGCATTTT
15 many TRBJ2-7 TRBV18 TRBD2 CASSPSSGSSYEQYF TGTGCCAGCTCACCATCTAGCGGGAGCTCCTACGAGCAGTACTTC